The 16 T cell receptor beta chains below come from one sample, sequenced in a study of cytomegalovirus exposure and HLA in healthy donors. The table came from immunoSEQ multiplex PCR; TCRdb's copy has only in-frame clones and leaves some out. Here the sample spans 200,000 to 250,000 clones, just over 90% being singletons. The sequenced material came from PBMCs. The receptors shown here come from a woman aged 18 to 35 in good health and CMV-seronegative.

This rearrangement joins TRBV7-2 to TRBJ2-5; TRBD2 matches 15 bases. The CDR3 has 18 residues. The V and J ends lost 5 bases and 7 bases, in that order; junction bases with no gene match: 14. Germline CDR1 reads SGHTA; CDR2 reads FQGNSA. The CDR3 coding sequence is TGTGCCAGCAGCCCCGGACTAGCGGGAGGGCCGGGCTCAGGGACCCAGTACTTC. Translated, it gives CASSPGLAGGPGSGTQYF.

The genes are TRBV29-1 and TRBJ2-5; 7 nucleotides line up with TRBD2. J was trimmed by 1 base and V by 8 bases; bases with no gene match: 10. The CDR3 length is 14 residues. Germline V CDR1 and CDR2: SQVTM, ANQGSEA. CDR3: CSSWGGLLQETQYF. CDR3 coding DNA: TGCAGCTCCTGGGGGGGACTACTCCAAGAGACCCAGTACTTC.

The V gene is TRBV27, the J gene TRBJ2-7, with 11 bases aligning to TRBD2. The CDR3 extends over 15 amino acids. Germline CDR1 reads MNHEY; CDR2 reads SMNVEV (reference sequence). J lost 5 bases, V lost 4 bases, and 7 bases had no gene match. CDR3 nucleotide sequence: TGTGCCAGCAGTTCGCTAGCGGGAGGTGTCCACGAGCAGTACTTC. Translating it yields CASSSLAGGVHEQYF.

This rearrangement joins TRBV18 to TRBJ2-6, with 8 bases that match TRBD1. Germline loops: CDR1 KGHSH, CDR2 LQKENI. After removal of 8 bases from V and 0 bases from J, the junction contained 15 bases not matched to a gene. The CDR3 length is 19 residues. CDR3 nucleotide sequence: TGTGCCAGCCTACGCTTCCCGGGACAGGATTTCTCTGGGGCCAACGTCCTGACTTTC. Translation gives CASLRFPGQDFSGANVLTF.

V gene TRBV6-5 combines with J gene TRBJ1-1, with a possible D match to TRBD1 (5 bases). CDR3 length: 14 amino acids. Germline V gene lookup returns CDR1 MNHEY and CDR2 SVGAGI. V was trimmed by 4 bases and J by 1 base, leaving 10 bases between them. CDR3 sequence: CASSSPGENTEAFF. CDR3 in DNA: TGTGCCAGCAGTTCCCCGGGGGAGAACACTGAAGCTTTCTTT.

This clone was seen more than once but under ten times. This chain connects TRBV7-9 to TRBJ2-2; TRBD2 agrees at 8 bases. After removal of 5 bases from V and 1 base from J, the junction contained 6 bases not matched to a gene. Looked up from germline, CDR1 is SEHNR and CDR2 is FQNEAQ (reference sequence). CDR3 length equals 16 residues. The chain's CDR3 is CASSRPGLENTGELFF. In nucleotides, the CDR3 is TGTGCCAGCAGCAGGCCGGGACTAGAGAACACCGGGGAGCTGTTTTTT.

The V and J genes are TRBV4-2 and TRBJ2-5; 14 nucleotides agree with TRBD2. J was trimmed by 4 bases and V by 4 bases; bases with no gene match: 8. The CDR3 is 17 amino acids. Germline V gene sequence: CDR1 LGHNA, CDR2 YNFKEQ. The CDR3 region is CASSRTGLAGGGETQYF. CDR3 nucleotides: TGTGCCAGCAGCCGGACCGGACTAGCGGGAGGAGGAGAGACCCAGTACTTC.

This sequence joins TRBV18 and TRBJ2-1, with 14 bases identical to TRBD2. Germline V gene lookup returns CDR1 KGHSH and CDR2 LQKENI. With V trimmed by 3 bases and J by 0 bases, 4 bases remained unmatched. The CDR3 has 18 amino acids. CDR3 sequence reads: CASSPRLAGGSSYNEQFF. In DNA form, the CDR3 reads TGTGCCAGCTCACCGCGACTAGCGGGAGGGAGCTCCTACAATGAGCAGTTCTTC.

The chain combines TRBV27 with TRBJ2-5, with 12 bases that match TRBD2. The ends lost 5 bases at V and 4 bases at J; junction bases unmatched: 2. In germline, CDR1 is MNHEY, CDR2 SMNVEV (reference sequence). The CDR3 is made up of 14 amino acids. CDR3 nucleotide sequence: TGTGCCAGCAGTCCGGGACTAGCGGGAGAGACCCAGTACTTC. Protein product: CASSPGLAGETQYF.

J is TRBJ2-1 and V is TRBV19; 7 nucleotides match TRBD1. Germline CDR1 and CDR2: LNHDA and SQIVND (reference sequence). The trim removed 3 bases at V and 0 bases at J, leaving 2 bases unmatched. This CDR3 is built from 15 residues. The CDR3 here is CASSMGQRSYNEQFF. The CDR3, as DNA: TGTGCCAGTAGTATGGGACAGCGCTCCTACAATGAGCAGTTCTTC.

The chain combines TRBV28 with TRBJ1-2; possible D gene TRBD1, 5 bases. V was pared by 5 bases and J by 7 bases, with 11 bases between. The germline V gene has CDR1 MDHEN and CDR2 SYDVKM. CDR3 length: 12 residues. The chain's CDR3 is CASSQTGGGYTF. DNA for the CDR3: TGTGCCAGCAGTCAAACGGGGGGTGGCTACACCTTC.

The chain joins TRBV5-4 to TRBJ2-3; TRBD2 matches 10 bases. The CDR3 consists of 18 residues. Trimming at V came to 3 bases and at J to 3 bases, leaving 13 bases not matched to a gene. From germline, CDR1 is SGHNT and CDR2 YYREEE (reference sequence). The CDR3 DNA reads as TGTGCCAGCAGCTCCTTGGGGCTAGCGGGAGTGGGGACAGATACGCAGTATTTT. It translates to CASSSLGLAGVGTDTQYF.

This chain joins TRBV28 and TRBJ1-2; D is ambiguous. CDR1 is MDHEN and CDR2 is SYDVKM in the germline V gene. V lost 2 bases, J lost 3 bases, and 13 bases lay in between. The CDR3 runs to 15 residues. CDR3 loop: CASSLRPVRDYGYTF. The CDR3 region has the DNA TGTGCCAGCAGTTTACGCCCGGTGAGGGACTATGGCTACACCTTC.

This CDR3 is CASSPQGYGYTF. In DNA form, the CDR3 reads TGTGCCAGCAGCCCTCAGGGTTATGGCTACACCTTC. The chain couples TRBV28 to TRBJ1-2; D is perhaps TRBD1 (5 bases). CDR3 length equals 12 residues. V lost 6 bases and J 5 bases, leaving 10 bases between the germline ends. The V gene's germline CDR1 is MDHEN and CDR2 SYDVKM.

The chain links TRBV29-1 to TRBJ1-2; perhaps TRBD1 as D (6 bases). V was shortened by 4 bases and J by 2 bases, with 20 bases between the two germline ends. CDR3 length: 16 residues. The germline V gene encodes CDR1 SQVTM and CDR2 ANQGSEA. This chain's CDR3 is CSVVGTIIDGNYGYTF. The CDR3 nucleotides are TGCAGCGTTGTAGGGACAATCATCGATGGCAACTATGGCTACACCTTC. Looking up the rest from reference TRBV29-1 and TRBJ1-2 gives the full variable domain: SAVISQKPSRDICQRGTSLTIQCQVDSQVTMMFWYRQQPGQSLTLIATANQGSEATYESGFVIDKFPISRPNLTFSTLTVSNMSPEDSSIYLCSVVGTIIDGNYGYTFGSGTRLTVV.

CDR3 in amino acids: CASSPGGRTYNEQFF. The CDR3 coding sequence is TGTGCCAGCAGCCCAGGCGGGAGGACCTACAATGAGCAGTTCTTC. The chain links TRBV2 to TRBJ2-1; 8 nucleotides align to TRBD2. V was pared by 6 bases and J by 2 bases, with 6 bases of the junction left unmatched. This CDR3 contains 15 residues. Germline loops: CDR1 SNHLY, CDR2 FYNNEI. Supplemented by reference TRBV2 and TRBJ2-1, the full variable domain reads EPEVTQTPSHQVTQMGQEVILRCVPISNHLYFYWYRQILGQKVEFLVSFYNNEISEKSEIFDDQFSVERPDGSNFTLKIRSTKLEDSAMYFCASSPGGRTYNEQFFGPGTRLTVL.